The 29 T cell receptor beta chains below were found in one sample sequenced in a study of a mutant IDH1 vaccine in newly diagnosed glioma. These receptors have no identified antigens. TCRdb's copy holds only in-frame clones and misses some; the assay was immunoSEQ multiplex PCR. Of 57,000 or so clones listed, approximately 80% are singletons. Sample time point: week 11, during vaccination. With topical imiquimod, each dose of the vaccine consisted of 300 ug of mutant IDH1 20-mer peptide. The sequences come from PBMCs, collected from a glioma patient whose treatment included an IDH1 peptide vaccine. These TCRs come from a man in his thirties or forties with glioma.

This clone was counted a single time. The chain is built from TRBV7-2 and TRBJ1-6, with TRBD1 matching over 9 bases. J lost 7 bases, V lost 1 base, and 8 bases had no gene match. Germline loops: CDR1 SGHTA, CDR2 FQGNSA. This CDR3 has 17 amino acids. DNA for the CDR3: TGTGCCAGCAGCTTAGACAGAGTCGGACAGGGGAATTCACCCCTCCACTTT. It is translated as CASSLDRVGQGNSPLHF.

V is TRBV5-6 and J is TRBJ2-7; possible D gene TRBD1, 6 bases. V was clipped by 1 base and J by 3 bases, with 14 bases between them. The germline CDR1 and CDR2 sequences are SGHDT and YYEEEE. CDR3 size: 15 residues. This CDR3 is CASSLRYHRVYEQYF. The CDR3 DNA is TGTGCCAGCAGCTTGAGATACCACAGGGTCTACGAGCAGTACTTC.

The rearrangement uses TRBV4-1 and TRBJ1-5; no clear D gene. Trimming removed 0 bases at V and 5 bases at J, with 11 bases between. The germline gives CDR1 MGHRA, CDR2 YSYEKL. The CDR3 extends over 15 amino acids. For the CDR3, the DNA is TGCGCCAGCAGCCAAGACGGTTCGGTTTATCAGCCCCAGCATTTT. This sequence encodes CASSQDGSVYQPQHF.

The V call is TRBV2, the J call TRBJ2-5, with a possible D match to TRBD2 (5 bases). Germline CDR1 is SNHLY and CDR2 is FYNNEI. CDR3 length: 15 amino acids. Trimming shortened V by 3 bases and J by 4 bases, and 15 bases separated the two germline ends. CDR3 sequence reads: CASSEPRRRGETQYF. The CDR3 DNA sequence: TGTGCCAGCAGTGAGCCCAGGAGGAGAGGAGAGACCCAGTACTTC.

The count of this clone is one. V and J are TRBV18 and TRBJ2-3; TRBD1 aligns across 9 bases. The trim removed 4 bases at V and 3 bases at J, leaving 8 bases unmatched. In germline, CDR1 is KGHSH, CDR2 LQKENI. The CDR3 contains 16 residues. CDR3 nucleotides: TGTGCCAGCTCACAGGAACAGGGGGCCGGAACAGATACGCAGTATTTT. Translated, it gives CASSQEQGAGTDTQYF.

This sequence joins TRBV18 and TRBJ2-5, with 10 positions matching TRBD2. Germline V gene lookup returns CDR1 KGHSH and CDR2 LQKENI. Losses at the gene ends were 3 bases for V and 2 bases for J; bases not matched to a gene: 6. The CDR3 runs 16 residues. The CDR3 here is CASSPSIAGGQETQYF. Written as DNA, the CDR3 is TGTGCCAGCTCACCCTCAATAGCGGGGGGTCAAGAGACCCAGTACTTC.

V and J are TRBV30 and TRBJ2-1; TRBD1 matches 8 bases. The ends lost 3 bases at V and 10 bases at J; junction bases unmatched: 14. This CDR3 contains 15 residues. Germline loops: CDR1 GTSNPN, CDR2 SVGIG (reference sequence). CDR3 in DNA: TGTGCCTGGAGCTCCCGCAGGGGGCTCTTTCGGGAGCAGTTCTTC. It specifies CAWSSRRGLFREQFF.

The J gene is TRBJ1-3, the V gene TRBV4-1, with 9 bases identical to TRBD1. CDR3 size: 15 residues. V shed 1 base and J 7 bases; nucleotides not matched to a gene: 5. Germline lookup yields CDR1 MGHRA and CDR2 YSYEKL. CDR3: CASSQVWTGANTIYF. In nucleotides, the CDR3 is TGCGCCAGCAGCCAAGTCTGGACAGGGGCCAACACCATATATTTT.

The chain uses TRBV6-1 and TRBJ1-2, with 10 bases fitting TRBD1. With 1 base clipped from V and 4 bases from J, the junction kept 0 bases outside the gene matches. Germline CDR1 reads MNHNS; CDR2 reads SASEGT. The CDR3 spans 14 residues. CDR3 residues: CASSEGQGAYGYTF. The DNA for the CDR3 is TGTGCCAGCAGTGAAGGACAGGGGGCCTATGGCTACACCTTC.

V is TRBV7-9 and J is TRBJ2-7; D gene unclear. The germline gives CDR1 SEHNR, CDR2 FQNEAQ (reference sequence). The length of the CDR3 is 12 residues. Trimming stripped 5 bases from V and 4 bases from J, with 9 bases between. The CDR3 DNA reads TGTGCCAGCAGCCCCACCGCTTACGAGCAGTACTTC. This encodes CASSPTAYEQYF. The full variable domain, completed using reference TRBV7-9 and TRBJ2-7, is DTGVSQNPRHKITKRGQNVTFRCDPISEHNRLYWYRQTLGQGPEFLTYFQNEAQLEKSRLLSDRFSAERPKGSFSTLEIQRTEQGDSAMYLCASSPTAYEQYFGPGTRLTVT.

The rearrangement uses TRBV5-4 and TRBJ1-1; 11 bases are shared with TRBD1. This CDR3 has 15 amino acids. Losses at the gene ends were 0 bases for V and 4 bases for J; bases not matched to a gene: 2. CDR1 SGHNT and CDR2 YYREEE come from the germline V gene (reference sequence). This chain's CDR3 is CASSLGGTGGTEAFF. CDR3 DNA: TGTGCCAGCAGCTTGGGCGGGACAGGGGGCACTGAAGCTTTCTTT. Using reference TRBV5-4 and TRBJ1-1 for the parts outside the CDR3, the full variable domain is ETGVTQSPTHLIKTRGQQVTLRCSSQSGHNTVSWYQQALGQGPQFIFQYYREEENGRGNFPPRFSGLQFPNYSSELNVNALELDDSALYLCASSLGGTGGTEAFFGQGTRLTVV.

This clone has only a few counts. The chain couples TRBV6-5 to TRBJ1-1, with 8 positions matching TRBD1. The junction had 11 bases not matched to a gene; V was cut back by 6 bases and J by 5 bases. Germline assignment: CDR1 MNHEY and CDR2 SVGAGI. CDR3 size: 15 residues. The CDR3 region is CASRPGTGLGTEAFF. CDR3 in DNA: TGTGCCAGCAGGCCCGGGACAGGATTGGGGACTGAAGCTTTCTTT.

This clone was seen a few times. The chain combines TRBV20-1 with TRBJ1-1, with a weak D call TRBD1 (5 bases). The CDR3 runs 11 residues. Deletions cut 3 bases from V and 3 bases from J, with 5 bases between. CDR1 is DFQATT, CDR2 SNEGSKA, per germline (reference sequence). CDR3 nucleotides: TGCAGTGCTAGGGGGGACACTGAAGCTTTCTTT. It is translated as CSARGDTEAFF.

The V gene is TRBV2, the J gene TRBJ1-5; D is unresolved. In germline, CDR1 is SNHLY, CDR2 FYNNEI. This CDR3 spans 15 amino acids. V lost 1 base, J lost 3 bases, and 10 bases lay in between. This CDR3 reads CASSEGTLTNQPQHF. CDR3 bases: TGTGCCAGCAGTGAAGGTACCCTCACCAATCAGCCCCAGCATTTT.

CDR3 sequence reads: CATSRVGQGGTYEQYF. CDR3 coding DNA: TGTGCCACCAGCAGAGTTGGGCAGGGGGGAACCTACGAGCAGTACTTC. This chain connects TRBV15 to TRBJ2-7; the D gene is possibly TRBD1 (7 bases). Trimming removed 1 base at V and 2 bases at J, with 15 bases between. Germline V gives CDR1 LNHNV, CDR2 YYDKDF (reference sequence). This CDR3 contains 16 residues.

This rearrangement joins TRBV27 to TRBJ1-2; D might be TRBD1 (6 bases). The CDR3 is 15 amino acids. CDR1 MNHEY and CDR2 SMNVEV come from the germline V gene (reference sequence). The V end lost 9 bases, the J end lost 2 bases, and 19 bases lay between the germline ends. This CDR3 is CARLLRGGGNYGYTF. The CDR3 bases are TGTGCCAGACTACTCCGGGGGGGCGGGAACTATGGCTACACCTTC.

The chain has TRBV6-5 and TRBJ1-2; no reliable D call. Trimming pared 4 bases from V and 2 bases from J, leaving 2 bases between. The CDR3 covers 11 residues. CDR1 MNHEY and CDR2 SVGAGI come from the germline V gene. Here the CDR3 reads CASSSNYGYTF. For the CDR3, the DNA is TGTGCCAGCAGTTCGAACTATGGCTACACCTTC.

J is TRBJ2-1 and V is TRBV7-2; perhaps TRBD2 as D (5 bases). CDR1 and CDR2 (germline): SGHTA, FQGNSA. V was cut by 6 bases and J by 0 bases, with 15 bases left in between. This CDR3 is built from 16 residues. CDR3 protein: CASSYTSLSSYNEQFF. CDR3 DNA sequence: TGTGCCAGCAGTTACACTAGTCTGAGCTCCTACAATGAGCAGTTCTTC.

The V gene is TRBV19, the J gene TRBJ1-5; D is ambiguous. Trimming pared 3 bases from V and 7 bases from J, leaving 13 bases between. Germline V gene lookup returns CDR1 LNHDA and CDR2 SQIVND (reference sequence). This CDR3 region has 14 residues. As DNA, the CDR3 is TGTGCCAGTAGTATGAGTCTCTCCGGGCAGCCCCAGCATTTT. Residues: CASSMSLSGQPQHF.

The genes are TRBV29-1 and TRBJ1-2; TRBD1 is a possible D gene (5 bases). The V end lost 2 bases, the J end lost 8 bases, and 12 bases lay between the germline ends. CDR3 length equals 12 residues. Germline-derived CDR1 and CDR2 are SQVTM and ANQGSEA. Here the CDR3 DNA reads TGCAGCGTTGAACGGGCGCAGGGCGGCTACACCTTC. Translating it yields CSVERAQGGYTF.

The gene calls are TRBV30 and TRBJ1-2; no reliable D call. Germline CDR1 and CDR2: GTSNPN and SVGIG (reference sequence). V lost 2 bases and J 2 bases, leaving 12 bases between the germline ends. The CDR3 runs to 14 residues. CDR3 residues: CAWSFLGVNYGYTF. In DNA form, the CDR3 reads TGTGCCTGGAGTTTTCTAGGTGTGAACTATGGCTACACCTTC.

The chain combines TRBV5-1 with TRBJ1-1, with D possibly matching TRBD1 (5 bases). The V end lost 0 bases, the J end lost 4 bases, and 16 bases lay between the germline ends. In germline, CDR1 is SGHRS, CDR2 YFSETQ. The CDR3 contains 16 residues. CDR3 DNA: TGCGCCAGCAGCTTGGGGTTTGGTGGGGGTAGCACTGAAGCTTTCTTT. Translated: CASSLGFGGGSTEAFF.

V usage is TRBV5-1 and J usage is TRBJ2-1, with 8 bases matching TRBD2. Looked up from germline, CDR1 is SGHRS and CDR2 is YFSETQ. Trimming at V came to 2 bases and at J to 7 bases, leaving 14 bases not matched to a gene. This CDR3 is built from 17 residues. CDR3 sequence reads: CASSLVFGRDVENEQFF. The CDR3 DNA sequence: TGCGCCAGCAGCTTAGTGTTCGGGAGGGATGTGGAGAATGAGCAGTTCTTC.

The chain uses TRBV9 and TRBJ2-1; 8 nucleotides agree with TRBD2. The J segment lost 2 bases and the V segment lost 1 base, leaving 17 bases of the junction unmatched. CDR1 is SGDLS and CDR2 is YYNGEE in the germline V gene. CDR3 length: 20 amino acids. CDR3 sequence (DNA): TGTGCCAGCAGCGTATTCGGCGGGAGGTCCAAACACCCCACCTACAATGAGCAGTTCTTC. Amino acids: CASSVFGGRSKHPTYNEQFF.

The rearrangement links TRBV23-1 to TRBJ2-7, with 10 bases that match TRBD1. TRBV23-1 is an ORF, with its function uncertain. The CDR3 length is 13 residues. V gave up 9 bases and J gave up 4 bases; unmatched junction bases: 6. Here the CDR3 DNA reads TGCGCCAGACCCGGGACAGGGGAGTACGAGCAGTACTTC. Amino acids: CARPGTGEYEQYF.

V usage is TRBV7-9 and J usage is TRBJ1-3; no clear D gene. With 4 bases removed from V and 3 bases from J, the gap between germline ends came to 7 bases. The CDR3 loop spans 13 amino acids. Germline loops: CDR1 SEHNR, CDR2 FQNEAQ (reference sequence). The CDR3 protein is CASSSLGGNTIYF. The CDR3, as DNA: TGTGCCAGCAGCTCTCTGGGTGGAAACACCATATATTTT.

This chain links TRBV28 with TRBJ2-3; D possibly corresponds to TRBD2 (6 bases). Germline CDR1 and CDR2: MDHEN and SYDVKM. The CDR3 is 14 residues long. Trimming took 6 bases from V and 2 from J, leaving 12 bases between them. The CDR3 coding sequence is TGTGCCAGCAGCCTTGGCGGGGCCACAGATACGCAGTATTTT. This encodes CASSLGGATDTQYF.

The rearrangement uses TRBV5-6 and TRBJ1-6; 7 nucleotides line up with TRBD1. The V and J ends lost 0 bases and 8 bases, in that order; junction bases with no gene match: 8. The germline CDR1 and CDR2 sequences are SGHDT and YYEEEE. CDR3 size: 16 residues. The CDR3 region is CASSLGTGFRDSPLHF. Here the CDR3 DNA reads TGTGCCAGCAGCTTGGGGACAGGTTTTAGGGATTCACCCCTCCACTTT.

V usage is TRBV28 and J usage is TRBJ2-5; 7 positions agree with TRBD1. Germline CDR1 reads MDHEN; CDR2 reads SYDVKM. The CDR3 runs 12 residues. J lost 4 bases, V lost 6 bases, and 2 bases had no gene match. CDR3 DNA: TGTGCCAGCAGCCGGACAGGAGAGACCCAGTACTTC. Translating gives CASSRTGETQYF.